Below, 20 T cell receptor beta chains from the same sample are listed, as sequenced in a study of cytomegalovirus exposure and HLA in healthy donors. The PCR ran on 60 Vbeta and 13 Jbeta primers. Data came from immunoSEQ multiplex PCR; TCRdb stores just in-frame clones and leaves some out. The sample comprises around 40,000 clones, approximately 82% of which are singletons, and over 9.5% rests with the top ten. Sequenced: PBMCs. The source of these receptors is a woman younger than 30 in good health and CMV-seropositive.

This clone has just one count. The rearrangement joins TRBV7-2 to TRBJ2-1; 8 bases are shared with TRBD1. V trimming: 2 bases; J trimming: 14 bases; junction bases outside the gene matches: 8. The CDR3 runs to 13 residues. Germline CDR1 is SGHTA and CDR2 is FQGNSA. For the CDR3, the DNA is TGTGCCAGCAGCTTACAGGGGGCCGGTCCAGAGTTCTTC. Amino acids: CASSLQGAGPEFF.

The chain combines TRBV18 with TRBJ2-7; D perhaps matches TRBD1 (5 bases). Germline V gene lookup returns CDR1 KGHSH and CDR2 LQKENI. V lost 0 bases and J lost 3, with 9 bases in between. This CDR3 has 14 residues. The CDR3: CASSPPAGYYEQYF. In DNA, the CDR3 is TGTGCCAGCTCACCACCGGCAGGGTACTACGAGCAGTACTTC.

The gene calls are TRBV6-4 and TRBJ2-1; possibly TRBD1 for D (5 bases). The V end lost 4 bases, the J end lost 8 bases, and 18 bases lay between the germline ends. The germline V gene has CDR1 MRHNA and CDR2 SNTAGT. The CDR3 loop spans 15 amino acids. CDR3 sequence (DNA): TGTGCCAGCAGTGGATCCTTGGGGCCAGAGCATGAGCAGTTCTTC. Amino acids: CASSGSLGPEHEQFF.

V and J are TRBV19 and TRBJ1-4; perhaps TRBD1 as D (6 bases). Germline loops: CDR1 LNHDA, CDR2 SQIVND (reference sequence). The CDR3 is made up of 13 amino acids. Trimming stripped 6 bases from V and 8 bases from J, with 13 bases between. CDR3: CASRDSEREKLFF. CDR3 nucleotides: TGTGCCAGTAGGGACAGCGAAAGGGAAAAACTGTTTTTT.

V usage is TRBV6-5 and J usage is TRBJ1-2, with TRBD1 as a possible D gene (5 bases). The germline gives CDR1 MNHEY, CDR2 SVGAGI. With 3 bases removed from V and 5 bases from J, the gap between germline ends came to 7 bases. The CDR3 runs 12 residues. The CDR3 loop is CASSYRQYGYTF. CDR3 DNA sequence: TGTGCCAGCAGTTATAGACAGTATGGCTACACCTTC.

The chain has TRBV5-8 and TRBJ2-2; 9 bases fit TRBD1. V was clipped by 5 bases and J by 6 bases; unmatched bases: 8. The germline V gene encodes CDR1 SGHTS and CDR2 YDEGEE. The CDR3 extends over 15 amino acids. CDR3 nucleotides: TGTGCCAGCAGTTTACGAACAGGGGGCTCCGGGGAGCTGTTTTTT. This encodes CASSLRTGGSGELFF.

The chain is built from TRBV19 and TRBJ1-5; a possible D gene is TRBD1 (6 bases). V was pared by 8 bases and J by 4 bases, with 12 bases between. Germline V lookup: CDR1 LNHDA, CDR2 SQIVND (reference sequence). This CDR3 contains 13 residues. The CDR3 here is CASAQGHNQPQHF. In DNA form, the CDR3 reads TGTGCCAGTGCCCAGGGGCATAATCAGCCCCAGCATTTT.

This CDR3 is CASSRLWDRGTGELFF. CDR3 nucleotide sequence: TGTGCCAGCAGCCGTTTATGGGACAGGGGGACCGGGGAGCTGTTTTTT. The chain has TRBV13 and TRBJ2-2; 11 nucleotides agree with TRBD1. Trimming removed 5 bases from V and 5 bases from J; junction bases left unmatched: 7. This CDR3 is built from 16 residues. The germline V gene encodes CDR1 PRHDT and CDR2 FYEKMQ (reference sequence).

This chain joins TRBV10-3 and TRBJ2-5; 10 bases align to TRBD1. The CDR3 loop spans 16 amino acids. CDR1 is ENHRY, CDR2 SYGVKD, per germline. With 6 bases clipped from V and 0 bases from J, the junction kept 7 bases outside the gene matches. The CDR3 protein is CAISRGTGDYQETQYF. CDR3 nucleotide sequence: TGTGCCATCAGCCGAGGGACAGGGGATTACCAAGAGACCCAGTACTTC.

V is TRBV4-2 and J is TRBJ2-1; 9 bases are a match to TRBD2. Germline-derived CDR1 and CDR2 are LGHNA and YNFKEQ. V shed 5 bases and J 12 bases; nucleotides not matched to a gene: 23. The CDR3 is 18 amino acids. The CDR3 spells CASSEYWAGGPPRGGQFF. The CDR3 DNA reads TGTGCCAGCAGCGAATACTGGGCGGGGGGCCCACCGCGGGGGGGGCAGTTCTTC.

The chain recombines TRBV28 with TRBJ2-7, with D perhaps matching TRBD1 (5 bases). The V end lost 3 bases, the J end lost 2 bases, and 11 bases lay between the germline ends. Germline V gives CDR1 MDHEN, CDR2 SYDVKM. The CDR3 sequence is 14 residues long. CDR3 sequence (DNA): TGTGCCAGCAGTTTGGCAGGGTCAGCCTACGAGCAGTACTTC. Translated: CASSLAGSAYEQYF. The full variable domain, in which reference TRBV28 and TRBJ2-7 provide the parts outside the CDR3, is DVKVTQSSRYLVKRTGEKVFLECVQDMDHENMFWYRQDPGLGLRLIYFSYDVKMKEKGDIPEGYSVSREKKERFSLILESASTNQTSMYLCASSLAGSAYEQYFGPGTRLTVT.

A word on this clone: One junction end does not reproduce the germline sequence, and a read error may be involved. The rearrangement joins TRBV6-1 to TRBJ2-1; TRBD2 matches at 14 bases. This CDR3 comprises 15 residues. CDR1 is MNHNS, CDR2 SASEGT, per germline. The CDR3: CARSEGTSGSNAQFF. The DNA of the CDR3 is TGTGCCCGCAGTGAAGGGACTAGCGGGAGCAATGCGCAGTTCTTC.

This clone was observed a few times. The rearrangement uses TRBV27 and TRBJ2-3, with TRBD2 matching over 9 bases. This CDR3 has 17 amino acids. Germline loops: CDR1 MNHEY, CDR2 SMNVEV (reference sequence). The V and J ends lost 6 bases and 7 bases, in that order; junction bases with no gene match: 17. CDR3 sequence: CASREDSWTSESYTQYF. As DNA, the CDR3 is TGTGCCAGCAGGGAGGACAGTTGGACTAGCGAGTCATATACGCAGTATTTT.

The V and J genes are TRBV7-6 and TRBJ2-2; TRBD2 is a possible D gene (5 bases). CDR1 SGHVS and CDR2 FNYEAQ come from the germline V gene. Trimming shortened V by 3 bases and J by 2 bases, and 25 bases separated the two germline ends. The CDR3 extends over 20 amino acids. The CDR3 DNA follows: TGTGCCAGCAGCTTCGGCCTGGAGGCTCGTCCGACGAGAAACACCGGGGAGCTGTTTTTT. Its protein product is CASSFGLEARPTRNTGELFF.

This chain joins TRBV18 and TRBJ1-5; 8 positions match TRBD1. Germline lookup yields CDR1 KGHSH and CDR2 LQKENI. This CDR3 has 15 residues. The J segment lost 6 bases and the V segment lost 4 bases, leaving 8 bases of the junction unmatched. The CDR3 nucleotides are TGTGCCAGCTCACAGGACAGGGCTGGGTTTCAGCCCCAGCATTTT. This translates into CASSQDRAGFQPQHF.

This sequence joins TRBV5-6 and TRBJ1-1; D is uncertain. CDR3 length equals 14 residues. Germline assignment: CDR1 SGHDT and CDR2 YYEEEE. The V gene lost 6 bases and the J gene lost 10 bases, with 22 bases spanning the gap. As DNA, the CDR3 is TGTGCCAGCACAGAGTCCGGGGTCGCTGCGACAGCTTTCTTT. It specifies CASTESGVAATAFF.

The rearrangement links TRBV10-3 to TRBJ2-7, with 15 nucleotides matching TRBD2. Trimming removed 3 bases from V and 6 bases from J; junction bases left unmatched: 6. CDR1 and CDR2 from the germline V gene are ENHRY and SYGVKD. This CDR3 contains 16 residues. In DNA form, the CDR3 reads TGTGCCATCAGTGATCGGACTAGCGGGAGGGGGGGCGAGCAGTACTTC. Translating gives CAISDRTSGRGGEQYF.

The J gene is TRBJ2-3, the V gene TRBV29-1, with D possibly being TRBD2 (5 bases). The CDR3 has 12 amino acids. Trimming shortened V by 6 bases and J by 6 bases, and 13 bases separated the two germline ends. Germline loops: CDR1 SQVTM, CDR2 ANQGSEA. The DNA for the CDR3 is TGCAGCGTAACTCCCCGCGGGGATACGCAGTATTTT. Its translation is CSVTPRGDTQYF.

This chain connects TRBV19 to TRBJ1-4; D may be TRBD1 (5 bases). CDR3 size: 14 residues. Germline V gene sequence: CDR1 LNHDA, CDR2 SQIVND (reference sequence). Trimming left V 4 bases short and J 5 bases short, with 11 bases between. CDR3 nucleotides: TGTGCCAGTAGTACCGACAGCGTAAATGAAAAACTGTTTTTT. It encodes CASSTDSVNEKLFF.

J is TRBJ2-5 and V is TRBV19; 8 bases agree with TRBD2. CDR3 size: 12 residues. V lost 9 bases to trimming and J lost 5 bases; unmatched junction nucleotides: 5. In germline, CDR1 is LNHDA, CDR2 SQIVND (reference sequence). The chain's CDR3 is CASRGGHETQYF. CDR3 bases: TGTGCCAGCCGGGGGGGCCACGAGACCCAGTACTTC.